This paragraph covers one TCR beta chain sequence. The target antigen is unknown. This sample was taken from a study of cytomegalovirus exposure and HLA in healthy donors. Findings and limits, study-wide: As was reported, the classifier diagnosed cytomegalovirus status with high specificity and sensitivity.

Trimming removed 1 base at V and 1 base at J, with 20 bases between. Germline V gene sequence: CDR1 SGHVS, CDR2 FQNEAQ. The length of the CDR3 is 18 residues. The PCR contained 60 Vbeta and 13 Jbeta primers. The assay was immunoSEQ multiplex PCR, and TCRdb's table has in-frame clones only and misses some. In the table there are some 130,000 clones, around 77% of which are singletons. The receptor comes from a man aged 45-65 years in good health and CMV-seronegative. The chain combines TRBV7-8 with TRBJ2-7, with a tentative D call TRBD2 (5 bases). Sample: PBMCs. CDR3 nucleotides: TGTGCCAGCAGCTTAGAGGTTGGACTCATTGGACTTTCCTACGAGCAGTACTTC. The encoded protein is CASSLEVGLIGLSYEQYF. Filled out from reference TRBV7-8 and TRBJ2-7, the complete variable domain reads GAGVSQSPRYKVAKRGQDVALRCDPISGHVSLFWYQQALGQGPEFLTYFQNEAQLDKSGLPSDRFFAERPEGSVSTLKIQRTQQEDSAVYLCASSLEVGLIGLSYEQYFGPGTRLTVT.